The clone carrying this T cell receptor beta chain came up many times. Its antigen is not identified. This entry is derived from a study of T cell repertoires in cytomegalovirus infection. TCRdb processed the reads anew with MiXCR; each CDR3 protein has one entry. The data show about 920,000 distinct CDR3 sequences, roughly 30% seen once. This CDR3 is 11 amino acids long. Trimming pared 4 bases from V and 3 bases from J, leaving 4 bases between. Germline-derived CDR1 and CDR2 are MNHNS and SASEGT. The sequence derives from a human donor in good health (CMV status not recorded). Some clones in this sample may be carry-over from other donors' samples. The chain uses TRBV6-1 and TRBJ2-7; D ambiguous. Sequenced here: cultured CD8+ T cells from PBMCs, sampled from culture after CMV antigen stimulation. CDR3 in amino acids: CASSGGYEQYV. Here the CDR3 DNA reads TGTGCCAGCAGTGGGGGCTACGAGCAGTACGTC.